Following are 13 T cell receptor beta chains from one sample sequenced in a study of vaccination and CD4 T cells after COVID-19 (dated by TCRdb to 2022 to 2024). The library was built by means of PCR. The sequencer listed for this sample is Illumina iSeq 100. DNA from cultured CD4+ T cells underwent TCR sequencing with the Oncomine TCR Beta short-read assay at the Johns Hopkins FTIC core. Using fastp trimming at Q25 and MiXCR clonotype assembly, TCRdb reanalyzed the public sequencing data and kept in-frame beta chains. Here each entry gathers all rows of one CDR3 protein and keeps the most common genes and DNA. This sample lists under 20,000 distinct CDR3 sequences; around half were detected once. The ten top clones hold about a tenth of the sample. No antigen has been assigned to these receptors. The intended sense of this specimen's treatment or condition label: approximately nine-day PBMC culture with coronavirus spike peptide pools or control peptides (ViraFEST assay).

The sequenced sample was CD4+ T cells from blood, cultured in vitro, obtained before SARS-CoV-2 vaccination. The source of these receptors is a human donor who had recovered from COVID-19.

This chain uses TRBV28 with TRBJ1-5; weak D call: TRBD1 (6 bases). Germline V gene data show CDR1 as MDHEN and CDR2 as SYDVKM. The CDR3 runs 15 residues. V dropped 4 bases and J dropped 7 bases, with 17 bases sitting between them. The CDR3 loop is CASSSPHRVGQPQHF. The CDR3 region has the DNA TGTGCCAGCAGTTCCCCACACAGGGTCGGGCAGCCCCAGCATTTT. Full variable domain (remainder filled in from reference TRBV28 and TRBJ1-5): DVKVTQSSRYLVKRTGEKVFLECVQDMDHENMFWYRQDPGLGLRLIYFSYDVKMKEKGDIPEGYSVSREKKERFSLILESASTNQTSMYLCASSSPHRVGQPQHFGDGTRLSIL.

The chain couples TRBV6-4 to TRBJ2-6; D not resolved. Germline assignment: CDR1 MRHNA and CDR2 SNTAGT. CDR3 size: 15 residues. The germline V and J ends were trimmed by 0 bases and 0 bases, with 3 bases remaining between them. The CDR3: CASSDSSSGANVLTF. The CDR3 DNA sequence: TGTGCCAGCAGTGACTCGAGCTCTGGGGCCAACGTCCTGACTTTC.

This clonotype is labeled as medium-sized. The chain couples TRBV27 to TRBJ2-1, with 7 bases that match TRBD2. The CDR3 covers 18 residues. V lost 4 bases to trimming and J lost 1 base; unmatched junction nucleotides: 13. The germline CDR1 and CDR2 sequences are MNHEY and SMNVEV (reference sequence). CDR3 loop: CASSSNSDTSASYNEQFF. The CDR3 DNA follows: TGTGCCAGCAGTTCAAATAGTGATACTAGCGCGTCCTACAATGAGCAGTTCTTC.

The V call is TRBV28, the J call TRBJ1-5; possible D gene TRBD1, 6 bases. V was cut by 3 bases and J by 11 bases, with 20 bases left in between. The CDR3 consists of 15 residues. Germline V gives CDR1 MDHEN, CDR2 SYDVKM. The CDR3 DNA reads as TGTGCCAGCAGTTTGAGTGGTTGGTCGGGGGCAGCCCAGCATTTT. Translating gives CASSLSGWSGAAQHF. Together with reference TRBV28 and TRBJ1-5, the CDR3 gives the full variable domain: DVKVTQSSRYLVKRTGEKVFLECVQDMDHENMFWYRQDPGLGLRLIYFSYDVKMKEKGDIPEGYSVSREKKERFSLILESASTNQTSMYLCASSLSGWSGAAQHFGDGTRLSIL.

This rearrangement joins TRBV5-1 to TRBJ1-1, with TRBD1 identical over 8 bases. Germline trimming cut 2 bases from V and 5 bases from J; bases unmatched to any gene: 5. Germline CDR1 and CDR2: SGHRS and YFSETQ. CDR3 size: 14 residues. CDR3 DNA: TGCGCCAGCAGCTTTCAGGGGGCGCAAACTGAAGCTTTCTTT. Translation: CASSFQGAQTEAFF.

J is TRBJ2-5 and V is TRBV5-5; 7 bases fit TRBD1. The CDR3 is made up of 16 amino acids. Germline values: CDR1 SGHKS, CDR2 YYEKEE (reference sequence). J gave up 1 base and V 4 bases, and 10 bases lay outside the gene matches. CDR3 in amino acids: CASSPHLTGFQETQYF. The CDR3 nucleotides read TGTGCCAGCAGCCCTCATTTGACAGGGTTCCAAGAGACCCAGTACTTC.

The genes are TRBV7-9 and TRBJ2-2; 13 nucleotides align to TRBD2. Germline CDR1 and CDR2: SEHNR and FQNEAQ (reference sequence). The CDR3 has 19 amino acids. V trimming: 4 bases; J trimming: 3 bases; junction bases outside the gene matches: 11. The CDR3 region has the DNA TGTGCCAGCAGCTCACGCGGACTAGCGGGAGTCTATGACACCGGGGAGCTGTTTTTT. It specifies CASSSRGLAGVYDTGELFF.

The chain carries TRBV28 and TRBJ2-7, with 11 bases aligning to TRBD1. The CDR3 length is 15 residues. Germline assignment: CDR1 MDHEN and CDR2 SYDVKM. Trimming removed 6 bases from V and 3 bases from J; junction bases left unmatched: 7. The CDR3 region is CASREPGQGVYEQYF. CDR3 in DNA: TGTGCCAGCAGGGAGCCGGGACAGGGGGTCTACGAGCAGTACTTC.

V usage is TRBV20-1 and J usage is TRBJ2-1, with D uncertain. CDR1 is DFQATT and CDR2 is SNEGSKA in the germline V gene (reference sequence). The CDR3 consists of 15 residues. Trimming took 3 bases from V and 3 from J, leaving 15 bases between them. The CDR3 bases are TGCAGTGCTAGTTCCACCCCGGTTAACTACAATGAGCAGTTCTTC. The encoded protein is CSASSTPVNYNEQFF.

The V gene is TRBV18, the J gene TRBJ2-7; unclear D gene. V gave up 3 bases and J gave up 2 bases, with 11 bases separating them. This CDR3 has 14 residues. Germline CDR1 and CDR2: KGHSH and LQKENI. The CDR3 reads CASSPSKDAYEQYF. The CDR3 DNA is TGTGCCAGCTCACCGAGCAAGGATGCCTACGAGCAGTACTTC. Using reference TRBV18 and TRBJ2-7 for the parts outside the CDR3, the full variable domain is NAGVMQNPRHLVRRRGQEARLRCSPMKGHSHVYWYRQLPEEGLKFMVYLQKENIIDESGMPKERFSAEFPKEGPSILRIQQVVRGDSAAYFCASSPSKDAYEQYFGPGTRLTVT.

This clonotype is medium-sized within its sample. V usage is TRBV19 and J usage is TRBJ2-5; D is uncertain. Germline loops: CDR1 LNHDA, CDR2 SQIVND (reference sequence). The length of the CDR3 is 14 residues. Trimming took off 6 bases at V and 5 bases at J, with 16 bases between the two ends. CDR3 nucleotide sequence: TGTGCCAGTAGCCCGAACGAGTTCCGGGAGACCCAGTACTTC. Its translation is CASSPNEFRETQYF.

The chain uses TRBV7-2 and TRBJ2-3, with 13 nucleotides matching TRBD2. J lost 3 bases, V lost 5 bases, and 5 bases had no gene match. The CDR3 spans 16 residues. Per the germline V gene, CDR1 is SGHTA and CDR2 is FQGNSA. CDR3: CASSDGLAGATDTQYF. Here the CDR3 DNA reads TGTGCCAGCAGCGACGGACTAGCGGGAGCGACAGATACGCAGTATTTT.

This clonotype showed up just a few times. The rearrangement links TRBV28 to TRBJ2-4; no definite D call. Trimming pared 7 bases from V and 2 bases from J, leaving 12 bases between. Per the germline V gene, CDR1 is MDHEN and CDR2 is SYDVKM. CDR3 length: 14 amino acids. The CDR3 is CASIESGTKNIQYF. DNA of the CDR3: TGTGCCAGCATCGAGTCTGGGACCAAAAACATTCAGTACTTC.